These 32 T cell receptor beta chains came from one sample sequenced in a study of HIV-infected patients and healthy controls. Reverse transcription used approximately 500 ng RNA and constant-region primers for alpha and beta. Using multiplexing indices, alpha and beta chain libraries were generated apart by chain-specific third strand synthesis. Each CDR3 protein gets one entry after TCRdb re-called the 5' RACE reads with MiXCR. The repertoire consists of about 10,000 distinct CDR3 sequences, with approximately 6% occurring once and the leading ten covering under 30%. Roughly three months, about 14 weeks, into antiretroviral therapy, follow-up blood was collected. All unsorted peripheral T cells were captured because whole blood was used without fractionation. Sample: blood, taken during antiretroviral therapy. Source of these receptors: an adult with HIV infection. The donor label of this sample is uncertain.

This clonotype has just a few counts. The J gene is TRBJ2-3, the V gene TRBV2; TRBD2 is a possible D gene (5 bases). This CDR3 is built from 13 residues. V was trimmed by 7 bases and J by 8 bases, leaving 16 bases between them. CDR1 and CDR2 from the germline V gene are SNHLY and FYNNEI. CDR3 in amino acids: CASTVGSILTQYF. The CDR3 DNA reads TGTGCCAGCACAGTGGGGAGCATTCTTACGCAGTATTTT.

This clonotype has more than one count but fewer than ten. The chain is built from TRBV4-3 and TRBJ1-5; tentative D call: TRBD1 (5 bases). CDR3 size: 15 residues. Trimming removed 4 bases at V and 4 bases at J, with 14 bases between. Looked up from germline, CDR1 is LGHNA and CDR2 is YSLEER. In DNA, the CDR3 is TGCGCCAGCAGCCCCAGTCCTACAGGTAATCAGCCCCAGCATTTT. Its translation is CASSPSPTGNQPQHF.

In this sample, this clonotype is medium-sized (0.01 to 0.1%). DNA of the CDR3: TGTGCCATCAGTGACGGAGACCTACAGGAAGAAAAACTGTTTTTT. Translated: CAISDGDLQEEKLFF. The chain couples TRBV10-3 to TRBJ1-4; D perhaps matches TRBD1 (5 bases). Germline V gene lookup returns CDR1 ENHRY and CDR2 SYGVKD. Trimming shortened V by 3 bases and J by 8 bases, and 16 bases separated the two germline ends. The CDR3 is made up of 15 amino acids.

The chain carries TRBV6-5 and TRBJ2-7, with D possibly TRBD2 on 6 matching bases. Germline V CDR1 and CDR2: MNHEY, SVGAGI. This CDR3 has 14 residues. V was pared by 7 bases and J by 0 bases, with 13 bases between. The DNA for the CDR3 is TGTGCCAGCAAGCTGGGACTCTCCTCCTACGAGCAGTACTTC. Translating gives CASKLGLSSYEQYF.

The gene calls are TRBV6-5 and TRBJ2-2; 16 nucleotides agree with TRBD2. Germline-derived CDR1 and CDR2 are MNHEY and SVGAGI. After removal of 7 bases from V and 7 bases from J, the junction contained 3 bases not matched to a gene. This CDR3 comprises 15 residues. Here the CDR3 DNA reads TGTGCCAGCAAAGGGACTAGCGGGAGGGGCGGGGAGCTGTTTTTT. Residues: CASKGTSGRGGELFF.

This clonotype was counted ten times or more. The CDR3 DNA sequence: TGTGCCAGCAGCTTAAAGGGAGGGTCCGGGGCCAACGTCCTGACTTTC. Protein: CASSLKGGSGANVLTF. The gene calls are TRBV7-2 and TRBJ2-6, with 7 bases matching TRBD2. V gave up 2 bases and J gave up 4 bases; unmatched junction bases: 5. Germline loops: CDR1 SGHTA, CDR2 FQGNSA. The CDR3 covers 16 residues.

The V and J genes are TRBV19 and TRBJ2-3; 7 nucleotides align to TRBD2. The length of the CDR3 is 13 residues. Trimming took 8 bases from V and 4 from J; bases not matched to a gene: 6. Per germline, CDR1 LNHDA and CDR2 SQIVND (reference sequence). CDR3: CASAEAGSDTQYF. DNA for the CDR3: TGTGCCAGTGCAGAAGCGGGGTCAGATACGCAGTATTTT.

In its sample, this clonotype was seen many times. The CDR3 loop is CASAQGGGYGEKLFF. DNA of the CDR3: TGTGCCAGCGCTCAAGGTGGAGGGTATGGGGAAAAACTGTTTTTT. The J gene is TRBJ1-4, the V gene TRBV27; D unresolved. The CDR3 spans 15 residues. The germline V gene has CDR1 MNHEY and CDR2 SMNVEV (reference sequence). V shed 8 bases and J shed 8 bases, with 21 bases lying between them.

This clonotype was counted many times. CDR3 bases: TGTGCCAGTGGTGAGACTAGCGCCTCTTTAGCCAAAAACATTCAGTACTTC. It yields the protein CASGETSASLAKNIQYF. The chain has TRBV28 and TRBJ2-4; 8 nucleotides align to TRBD2. The CDR3 spans 17 residues. V was pared by 9 bases and J by 0 bases, with 13 bases of the junction left unmatched. Per germline, CDR1 MDHEN and CDR2 SYDVKM.

This clonotype has ten or more counts. This chain links TRBV19 with TRBJ2-7; D may be TRBD2 (6 bases). The CDR3 has 13 residues. Deletions cut 5 bases from V and 2 bases from J, with 10 bases between. Germline V gene sequence: CDR1 LNHDA, CDR2 SQIVND (reference sequence). The CDR3: CASSWDLTYEQYF. The CDR3 DNA reads TGTGCCAGTAGTTGGGACTTGACCTACGAGCAGTACTTC.

This clonotype was detected ten times or more. The rearrangement uses TRBV29-1 and TRBJ2-7; perhaps TRBD1 as D (7 bases). This CDR3 has 15 residues. The V gene's germline CDR1 is SQVTM and CDR2 ANQGSEA. The V end was cut by 2 bases, the J end by 7 bases, with 21 bases between. Here the CDR3 DNA reads TGCAGCGTTGAATGGAGTCAGGGGGAGGCGGCGGAGCAGTACTTC. Its translation is CSVEWSQGEAAEQYF.

This clonotype has a handful of counts. This chain links TRBV6-5 with TRBJ2-7, with D possibly TRBD1 on 6 matching bases. Germline loops: CDR1 MNHEY, CDR2 SVGAGI. Trimming pared 4 bases from V and 2 bases from J, leaving 12 bases between. The CDR3 sequence is 14 residues long. The CDR3 DNA sequence: TGTGCCAGCAGTTCGACGACAGGCCCCTACGAGCAGTACTTC. The encoded protein is CASSSTTGPYEQYF.

This clonotype is medium-sized. The chain has TRBV5-1 and TRBJ2-4; D gene ambiguous. The CDR3 consists of 11 residues. CDR1 is SGHRS, CDR2 YFSETQ, per germline. The V end was cut by 4 bases, the J end by 6 bases, with 5 bases between. Here the CDR3 reads CASSKVNIQYF. Written as DNA, the CDR3 is TGCGCCAGCAGCAAAGTAAACATTCAGTACTTC.

In this sample, this clonotype is medium-sized. This chain links TRBV7-6 with TRBJ2-5; D possibly corresponds to TRBD2 (5 bases). The CDR3 spans 15 residues. Germline lookup yields CDR1 SGHVS and CDR2 FNYEAQ. V lost 1 base to trimming and J lost 4 bases, with 13 bases between them. CDR3 in DNA: TGTGCCAGCAGCTTAGAACCTAGCAACTCAGAGACCCAGTACTTC. It translates to CASSLEPSNSETQYF.

This clonotype came up many times. The chain uses TRBV7-9 and TRBJ2-2, with D uncertain. V lost 7 bases, J lost 6 bases, and 6 bases lay in between. The CDR3 has 11 amino acids. Germline V gene lookup returns CDR1 SEHNR and CDR2 FQNEAQ (reference sequence). The CDR3 sequence: CASTTSGELFF. As DNA, the CDR3 is TGTGCCAGCACCACATCCGGGGAGCTGTTTTTT.

This clonotype was counted ten times or more. In DNA, the CDR3 is TGCGCCAGCAGCTTGGCCCGTTCGGACAGACTCAACAATGAGCAGTTCTTC. This gives the protein CASSLARSDRLNNEQFF. V usage is TRBV5-1 and J usage is TRBJ2-1, with D perhaps matching TRBD1 (6 bases). Germline values: CDR1 SGHRS, CDR2 YFSETQ. The V and J ends lost 0 bases and 5 bases respectively, with 18 bases between them. CDR3 length: 17 amino acids. Using reference TRBV5-1 and TRBJ2-1 for the parts outside the CDR3, the full variable domain is KAGVTQTPRYLIKTRGQQVTLSCSPISGHRSVSWYQQTPGQGLQFLFEYFSETQRNKGNFPGRFSGRQFSNSRSEMNVSTLELGDSALYLCASSLARSDRLNNEQFFGPGTRLTVL.

This clonotype was seen many times. The V and J genes are TRBV10-3 and TRBJ2-1; no clear D. CDR1 ENHRY and CDR2 SYGVKD come from the germline V gene. This CDR3 comprises 14 residues. Deletions cut 8 bases from V and 0 bases from J, with 11 bases between. CDR3 in DNA: TGTGCCATCGGGTCGGCGGCCTCCTACAATGAGCAGTTCTTC. This translates into CAIGSAASYNEQFF.

This clonotype was observed at least ten times. An end of the junction does not agree with germline; a read error may underlie this. V gene TRBV11-2 combines with J gene TRBJ1-1; 8 bases agree with TRBD1. Per the germline V gene, CDR1 is SGHAT and CDR2 is FQNNGV. The CDR3 is 13 amino acids. DNA of the CDR3: TGTGCCAGCAGCTCGGATGCCGGGACAGGAACGGTCTTT. Its translation: CASSSDAGTGTVF. The variable domain in full, completed from reference TRBV11-2 and TRBJ1-1, reads EAGVAQSPRYKIIEKRQSVAFWCNPISGHATLYWYQQILGQGPKLLIQFQNNGVVDDSQLPKDRFSAERLKGVDSTLKIQPAKLEDSAVYLCASSSDAGTGTVFGQGTRLTVV.

By share, this clonotype ranks as medium-sized. This chain joins TRBV5-1 and TRBJ2-5; TRBD1 matches 10 bases. This CDR3 contains 16 residues. CDR1 SGHRS and CDR2 YFSETQ come from the germline V gene. V lost 4 bases to trimming and J lost 4 bases; unmatched junction nucleotides: 10. CDR3 sequence (DNA): TGCGCCAGCAGCCCCCCAACCGGGACAGGGGTAGAGACCCAGTACTTC. It yields the protein CASSPPTGTGVETQYF.

This clonotype ranks as medium-sized. The V call is TRBV6-5, the J call TRBJ2-3, with D unresolved. Trimming shortened V by 0 bases and J by 4 bases, and 14 bases separated the two germline ends. In germline, CDR1 is MNHEY, CDR2 SVGAGI. CDR3 length: 16 amino acids. The CDR3 here is CASSYSWGIRADTQYF. The CDR3 DNA follows: TGTGCCAGCAGTTACTCTTGGGGAATAAGGGCAGATACGCAGTATTTT.

CDR3 sequence: CERRKRIIAKNIQYF. The CDR3 DNA reads as TGTGAAAGAAGAAAGAGGATCATAGCCAAAAACATTCAGTACTTC. The genes are TRBV13 and TRBJ2-4; D remains ambiguous. CDR1 is PRHDT and CDR2 is FYEKMQ in the germline V gene (reference sequence). The CDR3 spans 15 residues.

This clonotype was recorded at least ten times. The chain recombines TRBV9 with TRBJ2-2; D unclear. This CDR3 has 13 residues. The germline gives CDR1 SGDLS, CDR2 YYNGEE. The V end lost 4 bases, the J end lost 8 bases, and 12 bases lay between the germline ends. In DNA, the CDR3 is TGTGCCAGCAGCCCCTCCTGGATTGGGGAGCTGTTTTTT. Its protein product is CASSPSWIGELFF.

The table lists this clonotype with many counts. This rearrangement joins TRBV6-5 to TRBJ2-2; 9 bases agree with TRBD2. The CDR3 covers 16 residues. The germline CDR1 and CDR2 sequences are MNHEY and SVGAGI. Trimming removed 5 bases from V and 1 base from J; junction bases left unmatched: 5. For the CDR3, the DNA is TGTGCCAGCAGTCTGCTAGCGGGACTGAACACCGGGGAGCTGTTTTTT. Its protein is CASSLLAGLNTGELFF.

The sample holds many counts of this clonotype. The chain is built from TRBV6-6 and TRBJ2-3; TRBD2 is a possible D gene (6 bases). Deletions cut 6 bases from V and 2 bases from J, with 21 bases between. The length of the CDR3 is 17 residues. CDR1 and CDR2 from the germline V gene are MNHNY and SVGAGI (reference sequence). The CDR3 here is CASSYPPRGGVTDTQYF. The DNA for the CDR3 is TGTGCCAGCAGCTACCCCCCCCGGGGAGGTGTCACAGATACGCAGTATTTT.

This clonotype was observed many times. The rearrangement joins TRBV7-9 to TRBJ2-3; D gene unclear. The ends were cut back, 1 base at V and 2 bases at J, with 16 bases in the middle. Germline assignment: CDR1 SEHNR and CDR2 FQNEAQ (reference sequence). This CDR3 spans 17 amino acids. CDR3 bases: TGTGCCAGCAGCTTAGTTAGGAGAACAGACTCCACAGATACGCAGTATTTT. This translates into CASSLVRRTDSTDTQYF.

This clonotype came up many times. Germline is not matched at one junction end, which may reflect a read error. This chain uses TRBV29-1 with TRBJ2-5; weak D call: TRBD1 (6 bases). Germline lookup yields CDR1 SQVTM and CDR2 ANQGSEA. The CDR3 has 13 residues. This chain's CDR3 is CSVGGQYQETQYF. CDR3 bases: TGCAGCGTTGGTGGACAGTACCAGGAGACCCAGTACTTC. Looking up the rest from reference TRBV29-1 and TRBJ2-5 gives the full variable domain: SAVISQKPSRDICQRGTSLTIQCQVDSQVTMMFWYRQQPGQSLTLIATANQGSEATYESGFVIDKFPISRPNLTFSTLTVSNMSPEDSSIYLCSVGGQYQETQYFGPGTRLLVL.

The rearrangement uses TRBV7-2 and TRBJ2-4; D is unclear. The germline V and J ends were trimmed by 5 bases and 9 bases, with 8 bases remaining between them. The CDR3 extends over 11 amino acids. Germline V gives CDR1 SGHTA, CDR2 FQGNSA. DNA of the CDR3: TGTGCCAGCAGCCCCCGCAGCATTCAGTACTTC. Translated, it gives CASSPRSIQYF.

The chain couples TRBV11-3 to TRBJ2-5, with D possibly being TRBD2 (6 bases). V dropped 5 bases and J dropped 5 bases, with 12 bases sitting between them. CDR3 length: 13 amino acids. Germline V CDR1 and CDR2: SGHNT, YENEEA. The CDR3 spells CASSVGGFETQYF. CDR3 DNA sequence: TGTGCCAGCAGCGTGGGGGGTTTCGAGACCCAGTACTTC.

This clonotype was observed many times. This chain joins TRBV15 and TRBJ1-1, with D possibly being TRBD1 (6 bases). Germline loops: CDR1 LNHNV, CDR2 YYDKDF (reference sequence). There are 14 residues in the CDR3. Trimming left V 5 bases short and J 2 bases short, with 12 bases between. The CDR3 sequence is CATSQWGGNTEAFF. CDR3 sequence (DNA): TGTGCCACCAGCCAGTGGGGGGGCAACACTGAAGCTTTCTTT.

The genes are TRBV10-3 and TRBJ2-3; D gene ambiguous. This CDR3 contains 13 residues. V lost 2 bases to trimming and J lost 5 bases, with 8 bases between them. Per the germline V gene, CDR1 is ENHRY and CDR2 is SYGVKD. CDR3 DNA sequence: TGTGCCATCAGTGAGGAAGTCCTAGATACGCAGTATTTT. Protein sequence: CAISEEVLDTQYF.

In its sample, this clonotype was seen many times. The chain is built from TRBV29-1 and TRBJ2-1, with D tentatively TRBD1 (5 bases). CDR1 and CDR2 (germline): SQVTM, ANQGSEA. The CDR3 runs 12 residues. The ends were cut back, 5 bases at V and 8 bases at J, with 13 bases in the middle. This CDR3 is CSVRMGRDEQFF. The CDR3 bases are TGCAGCGTTCGTATGGGGCGCGATGAGCAGTTCTTC.

This clonotype came up many times. V and J are TRBV7-9 and TRBJ1-6; unclear D gene. This CDR3 spans 15 amino acids. V was shortened by 1 base and J by 4 bases, with 8 bases between the two germline ends. CDR1 SEHNR and CDR2 FQNEAQ come from the germline V gene (reference sequence). The CDR3 region has the DNA TGTGCCAGCAGCTTAGATTCGGATTATAATTCACCCCTCCACTTT. This gives the protein CASSLDSDYNSPLHF.